This T cell receptor (beta chain) was profiled in a study of blood T cell repertoires in COVID-19. For the study at large: COVID-19 samples, acute and convalescent, were from the United States, Italy and Spain. T cells, B-cell-depleted T cells, or PBMCs provided the cDNA or gDNA that served as material.

This clone was counted a few times. Authors' processing steps: Using reference gene primer amplification, nucleated cell counts were estimated. Generated by immunoSEQ multiplex PCR, the TCRdb table keeps only in-frame clones and is missing some. V and J calls and clone size are copied from that table; D and trimming were computed from the DNA. The sample consists of under 400,000 clones, 90% of them appearing once. CDR1 and CDR2 from the germline V gene are SGHAT and FQNNGV. This CDR3 region has 15 residues. V gave up 5 bases and J gave up 5 bases, with 15 bases separating them. This sequence originates from a man aged 18-30 years with active or convalescent COVID-19. V gene TRBV11-2 combines with J gene TRBJ2-2; tentative D call: TRBD1 (5 bases). The specimen was peripheral blood. CDR3 bases: TGTGCCAGCAGCCCGCGTGGGGCGAGAACCGGGGAGCTGTTTTTT. This sequence encodes CASSPRGARTGELFF.